This TCR beta chain was sequenced during a study of blood T cell repertoires in COVID-19. Study summary: PBMCs, B-cell-depleted T cells, or T cells provided the cDNA or gDNA that made up the material.

Trimming cost V 9 bases and J 5 bases; bases outside gene matches: 12. Germline V CDR1 and CDR2: SGHTA, FQGNSA. The CDR3 is 15 amino acids. Under the authors' procedure: Amplification of reference gene primers was used by the study to estimate nucleated cell counts. Libraries were prepared by immunoSEQ multiplex PCR; TCRdb keeps only in-frame clonotypes and omits some of them. Clone size and V and J calls were adopted from that table, with D and trimming inferred from the DNA. Of 250,000 or so clones in the sample, roughly 89% were seen once. V gene TRBV7-2 combines with J gene TRBJ2-7; 11 bases match TRBD2. The sequence was collected from a woman aged 35 to 49 who had recovered from COVID-19. Sequenced: peripheral blood. The CDR3 sequence: CASRRLAGLFDEQYF. The CDR3 DNA is TGTGCCAGTCGGCGACTAGCGGGACTCTTTGACGAGCAGTACTTC.